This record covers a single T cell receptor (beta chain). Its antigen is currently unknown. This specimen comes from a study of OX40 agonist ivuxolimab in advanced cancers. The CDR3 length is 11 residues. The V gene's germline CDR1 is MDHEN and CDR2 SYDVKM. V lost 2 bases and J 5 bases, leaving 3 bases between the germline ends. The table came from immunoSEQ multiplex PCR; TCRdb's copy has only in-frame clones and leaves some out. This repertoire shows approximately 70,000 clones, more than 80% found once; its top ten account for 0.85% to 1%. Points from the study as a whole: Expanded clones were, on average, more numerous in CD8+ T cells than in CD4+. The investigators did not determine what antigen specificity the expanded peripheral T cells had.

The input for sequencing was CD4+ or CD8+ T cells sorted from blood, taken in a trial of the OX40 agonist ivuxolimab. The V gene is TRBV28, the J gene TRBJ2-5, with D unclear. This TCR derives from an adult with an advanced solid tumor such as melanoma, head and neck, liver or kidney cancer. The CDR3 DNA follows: TGTGCCAGCAGTTTAACGGAGACCCAGTACTTC. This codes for CASSLTETQYF.